The 22 T cell receptor beta chains listed next were all sequenced from one sample in a study of CD8 T cells in ankylosing spondylitis. One entry per CDR3 protein results from TCRdb running MiXCR on the 5' RACE reads. The sample shows 150,000 to 200,000 distinct CDR3 sequences, roughly 10% of them seen only once. Material: blood, either unsorted or a sorted T cell fraction (not recorded which). The source is a male donor with ankylosing spondylitis or in good health (not recorded which).

The V call is TRBV7-6, the J call TRBJ1-6; D is undetermined. V was cut by 0 bases and J by 0 bases, with 6 bases left in between. This CDR3 has 16 residues. The germline gives CDR1 SGHVS, CDR2 FNYEAQ. The CDR3 sequence is CASSLALGSYNSPLHF. The CDR3 DNA follows: TGTGCCAGCAGCTTAGCTCTTGGCTCCTATAATTCACCCCTCCACTTT.

This clonotype was recorded at least ten times. The CDR3 nucleotides read TGCAGTGCCCCATCATTAGCGGGGAGTCGCTACGAGCAGTACTTC. Encoded protein: CSAPSLAGSRYEQYF. The rearrangement links TRBV20-1 to TRBJ2-7; 8 bases fit TRBD2. CDR3 length equals 15 residues. V lost 6 bases to trimming and J lost 3 bases; unmatched junction nucleotides: 13. The germline V gene encodes CDR1 DFQATT and CDR2 SNEGSKA (reference sequence).

The V gene is TRBV5-4, the J gene TRBJ1-2, with 9 bases aligning to TRBD1. J lost 8 bases, V lost 0 bases, and 8 bases had no gene match. There are 15 residues in the CDR3. Looked up from germline, CDR1 is SGHNT and CDR2 is YYREEE (reference sequence). The CDR3 sequence: CASSLDRGQGRGYTF. CDR3 nucleotides: TGTGCCAGCAGCTTGGATCGGGGACAGGGCCGCGGCTACACCTTC.

This clonotype has just a few counts. The chain is built from TRBV7-7 and TRBJ2-5; tentatively, D is TRBD1 (6 bases). Between the trimmed V and J ends, which lost 5 bases and 7 bases, there was a span of 17 bases. The CDR3 spans 14 residues. Germline V gives CDR1 SSHAT, CDR2 FNYEAQ (reference sequence). CDR3 in amino acids: CASSPDRQDGTQYF. In DNA form, the CDR3 reads TGTGCCAGCAGCCCTGACAGGCAAGATGGGACCCAGTACTTC. Variable domain in full (rest from reference TRBV7-7 and TRBJ2-5): GAGVSQSPRYKVTKRGQDVTLRCDPISSHATLYWYQQALGQGPEFLTYFNYEAQPDKSGLPSDRFSAERPEGSISTLTIQRTEQRDSAMYRCASSPDRQDGTQYFGPGTRLLVL.

The count of this clonotype is one. Just one base apart from a much larger clone, this may be a read error. The chain combines TRBV10-3 with TRBJ2-1; tentative D call: TRBD2 (5 bases). CDR3 length equals 16 residues. Germline assignment: CDR1 ENHRY and CDR2 SYGVKD. CDR3 amino acids: CASSDPLLGAYNEQFF. The CDR3, as DNA: TGTGCCAGCAGTGACCCCTTATTGGGAGCCTACAATGAGCAGTTCTTC.

The chain links TRBV18 to TRBJ1-1, with TRBD1 as a possible D gene (5 bases). Germline lookup yields CDR1 KGHSH and CDR2 LQKENI. This CDR3 is 15 amino acids long. V lost 1 base, J lost 4 bases, and 13 bases lay in between. Here the CDR3 reads CASSPQGTLGTEAFF. DNA for the CDR3: TGTGCCAGCTCACCACAGGGGACTTTGGGCACTGAAGCTTTCTTT.

This clonotype was seen many times. The rearrangement links TRBV12-3 or TRBV12-4 to TRBJ1-5; 9 bases match TRBD1. This CDR3 has 15 residues. Trimming took 6 bases from V and 7 from J; bases not matched to a gene: 10. CDR3 protein: CASRGTGKVGQPQHF. CDR3 coding DNA: TGTGCCAGCAGAGGGACAGGGAAGGTCGGACAGCCCCAGCATTTT.

This clonotype was counted a few times. V usage is TRBV7-9 and J usage is TRBJ1-1, with a possible D match to TRBD1 (5 bases). Trimming pared 5 bases from V and 0 bases from J, leaving 10 bases between. This CDR3 comprises 14 residues. Germline values: CDR1 SEHNR, CDR2 FQNEAQ (reference sequence). The CDR3 protein is CASSRDSMNTEAFF. The CDR3 DNA reads as TGTGCCAGCAGCCGAGACAGCATGAACACTGAAGCTTTCTTT.

This clonotype was seen only a few times. The chain joins TRBV5-6 to TRBJ2-1; 9 positions match TRBD2. Germline values: CDR1 SGHDT, CDR2 YYEEEE. The CDR3 has 17 residues. The V and J ends lost 4 bases and 0 bases, in that order; junction bases with no gene match: 8. The CDR3 spells CASSVGLALSSYNEQFF. CDR3 sequence (DNA): TGTGCCAGCAGCGTGGGACTAGCCCTTAGCTCCTACAATGAGCAGTTCTTC.

This clonotype was recorded a few times. The CDR3 DNA follows: TGTGCCAGCAGCCGAAAATACAATCGGACAGGCCTTGGGTCCCATGAGCAGTTCTTC. This translates into CASSRKYNRTGLGSHEQFF. V gene TRBV11-2 combines with J gene TRBJ2-1, with TRBD1 identical over 7 bases. Trimming at V came to 5 bases and at J to 8 bases, leaving 24 bases not matched to a gene. CDR3 length: 19 amino acids. Germline V gene data show CDR1 as SGHAT and CDR2 as FQNNGV.

This clonotype was seen at least ten times. In DNA form, the CDR3 reads TGCAGTGCTTTTAGCGGGGCCCTGGACCTACGAGAGCAGTACTTC. Translating gives CSAFSGALDLREQYF. The chain joins TRBV20-1 to TRBJ2-7, with 8 bases lining up with TRBD2. The V gene end was trimmed by 5 bases and the J gene end by 7 bases; junction bases not matched to a gene: 16. This CDR3 is 15 amino acids long. Germline loops: CDR1 DFQATT, CDR2 SNEGSKA (reference sequence).

This clonotype was seen a single time. V usage is TRBV13 and J usage is TRBJ1-1; 11 bases map to TRBD1. Germline assignment: CDR1 PRHDT and CDR2 FYEKMQ (reference sequence). V was pared by 5 bases and J by 2 bases, with 13 bases of the junction left unmatched. The CDR3 has 18 residues. The CDR3 loop is CASSNAQGQGGRNTEAFF. CDR3 in DNA: TGTGCCAGCAGCAATGCCCAGGGACAGGGGGGTAGAAACACTGAAGCTTTCTTT. Full variable domain (missing parts from reference TRBV13 and TRBJ1-1): AAGVIQSPRHLIKEKRETATLKCYPIPRHDTVYWYQQGPGQDPQFLISFYEKMQSDKGSIPDRFSAQQFSDYHSELNMSSLELGDSALYFCASSNAQGQGGRNTEAFFGQGTRLTVV.

The rearrangement joins TRBV29-1 to TRBJ2-3, with 14 bases lining up with TRBD2. After removal of 6 bases from V and 7 bases from J, the junction contained 3 bases not matched to a gene. Per the germline V gene, CDR1 is SQVTM and CDR2 is ANQGSEA. CDR3 length: 13 residues. The CDR3 DNA sequence: TGCAGCGTCGGGACTAGCGGGAGTAATACGCAGTATTTT. It codes for CSVGTSGSNTQYF.

The CDR3 region is CAGQLAANSPLHF. CDR3 coding DNA: TGTGCCGGACAGCTCGCTGCTAATTCACCCCTCCACTTT. The rearrangement joins TRBV2 to TRBJ1-6, with D possibly TRBD1 on 6 matching bases. The CDR3 sequence is 13 residues long. The germline V gene has CDR1 SNHLY and CDR2 FYNNEI. With 11 bases removed from V and 6 bases from J, the gap between germline ends came to 14 bases.

This clonotype was seen at least ten times. The chain employs TRBV12-3 or TRBV12-4 and TRBJ2-1; D might be TRBD2 (6 bases). The CDR3 consists of 17 residues. Between the trimmed V and J ends, which lost 6 bases and 0 bases, there was a span of 18 bases. The CDR3 spells CASRAPGTPSSYNEQFF. DNA of the CDR3: TGTGCCAGCAGGGCCCCCGGGACTCCGAGCTCCTACAATGAGCAGTTCTTC.

The genes are TRBV18 and TRBJ2-5; D not resolved. The germline V gene encodes CDR1 KGHSH and CDR2 LQKENI. With 2 bases removed from V and 7 bases from J, the gap between germline ends came to 8 bases. This CDR3 is 12 amino acids long. CDR3 sequence: CASSPSLSTQYF. The CDR3 DNA is TGTGCCAGCTCACCATCCCTATCGACCCAGTACTTC.

The rearrangement uses TRBV7-6 and TRBJ2-4, with TRBD2 matching over 11 bases. The CDR3 has 18 amino acids. The germline gives CDR1 SGHVS, CDR2 FNYEAQ. V gave up 1 base and J gave up 1 base; unmatched junction bases: 6. CDR3 protein: CASSLVTPSGRAKNIQYF. The DNA of the CDR3 is TGTGCCAGCAGCTTAGTAACCCCTAGCGGGAGGGCCAAAAACATTCAGTACTTC.

Many counts were recorded for this clonotype. V is TRBV11-2 and J is TRBJ2-5; a weak D match, TRBD2 (6 bases). V lost 4 bases to trimming and J lost 1 base, with 16 bases between them. This CDR3 comprises 16 residues. The germline V gene has CDR1 SGHAT and CDR2 FQNNGV. CDR3 sequence: CASSWSGATSQETQYF. CDR3 nucleotide sequence: TGTGCCAGCAGCTGGTCGGGAGCTACCTCCCAAGAGACCCAGTACTTC.

V gene TRBV7-9 combines with J gene TRBJ2-7; TRBD1 aligns across 9 bases. Germline CDR1 reads SEHNR; CDR2 reads FQNEAQ (reference sequence). This CDR3 spans 13 amino acids. Losses at the gene ends were 7 bases for V and 9 bases for J; bases not matched to a gene: 10. CDR3 residues: CASMRTGASVQYF. The CDR3 DNA is TGTGCCAGCATGCGGACAGGGGCAAGCGTGCAGTACTTC.

This clonotype has ten or more counts. The chain has TRBV5-1 and TRBJ2-5; TRBD1 aligns across 8 bases. V lost 6 bases to trimming and J lost 1 base; unmatched junction nucleotides: 11. Germline values: CDR1 SGHRS, CDR2 YFSETQ. This CDR3 has 16 residues. CDR3 in DNA: TGCGCCAGCAATCCCAACGACAGGGGAGGCCAAGAGACCCAGTACTTC. This translates into CASNPNDRGGQETQYF.

This clonotype was found many times. This sequence joins TRBV7-8 and TRBJ2-1; 7 bases are a match to TRBD1. The CDR3 has 15 residues. Trimming removed 2 bases from V and 5 bases from J; junction bases left unmatched: 6. Germline CDR1 is SGHVS and CDR2 is FQNEAQ. The chain's CDR3 is CASSLRDRGNNEQFF. The CDR3 coding sequence is TGTGCCAGCAGCTTAAGGGACAGAGGAAACAATGAGCAGTTCTTC.

This clonotype was detected many times. V and J are TRBV24-1 and TRBJ2-1; D not certain. Trimming shortened V by 4 bases and J by 2 bases, and 2 bases separated the two germline ends. CDR3 length: 12 amino acids. Germline V lookup: CDR1 KGHDR, CDR2 SFDVKD. CDR3 residues: CATSDPYNEQFF. The CDR3 coding sequence is TGTGCCACCAGTGACCCCTACAATGAGCAGTTCTTC.